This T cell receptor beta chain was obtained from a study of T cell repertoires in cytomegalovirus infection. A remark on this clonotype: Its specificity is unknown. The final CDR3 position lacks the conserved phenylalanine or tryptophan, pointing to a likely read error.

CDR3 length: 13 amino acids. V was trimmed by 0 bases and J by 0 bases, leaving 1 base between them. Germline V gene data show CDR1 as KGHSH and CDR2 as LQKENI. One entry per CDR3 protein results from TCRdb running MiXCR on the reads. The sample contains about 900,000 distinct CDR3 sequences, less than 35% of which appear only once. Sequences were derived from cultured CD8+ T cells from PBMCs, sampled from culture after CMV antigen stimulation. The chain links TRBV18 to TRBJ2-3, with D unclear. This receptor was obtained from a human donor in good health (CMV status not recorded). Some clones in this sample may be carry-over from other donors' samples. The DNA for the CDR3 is TGTGCCAGCTCACCACCAAGCACAGATACGCAGTATCTT. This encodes CASSPPSTDTQYL.